These 29 T cell receptor beta chains share one sample of origin, sequenced in a study of cytomegalovirus exposure and HLA in healthy donors. PCR amplification relied on 60 Vbeta primers (plus 13 Jbeta primers). The table came from immunoSEQ multiplex PCR; TCRdb's copy has only in-frame clones and leaves some out. Its listing shows 110,000 to 150,000 clones. Sequencing input: PBMCs. The receptor source for this set is a male donor in good health and CMV-seronegative.

This chain uses TRBV10-3 with TRBJ1-4; a possible D gene is TRBD1 (5 bases). The CDR3 runs 13 residues. Germline lookup yields CDR1 ENHRY and CDR2 SYGVKD. The V end lost 3 bases, the J end lost 7 bases, and 9 bases lay between the germline ends. The CDR3 nucleotides read TGTGCCATCAGTGACAGGGAAGGTGAAAAACTGTTTTTT. Amino acid sequence: CAISDREGEKLFF.

The V and J genes are TRBV5-1 and TRBJ2-2, with no clear D. The CDR3 has 14 amino acids. The V gene's germline CDR1 is SGHRS and CDR2 YFSETQ. Between the trimmed V and J ends, which lost 0 bases and 3 bases, there was a span of 6 bases. CDR3 sequence: CASSLVQYTGELFF. The CDR3 DNA reads TGCGCCAGCAGCTTGGTCCAGTACACCGGGGAGCTGTTTTTT.

The chain employs TRBV5-1 and TRBJ1-5, with D unclear. V was shortened by 4 bases and J by 0 bases, with 11 bases between the two germline ends. This CDR3 comprises 15 residues. Germline V gives CDR1 SGHRS, CDR2 YFSETQ. The CDR3 nucleotides are TGCGCCAGCAGCCTCGACACCAGTAGCAATCAGCCCCAGCATTTT. It is translated as CASSLDTSSNQPQHF.

V gene TRBV5-1 combines with J gene TRBJ1-2, with D maybe TRBD1 (6 bases). The CDR3 is made up of 15 amino acids. V lost 2 bases, J lost 3 bases, and 14 bases lay in between. Germline V gives CDR1 SGHRS, CDR2 YFSETQ. CDR3 in amino acids: CASSFGTWRDYGYTF. CDR3 nucleotides: TGCGCCAGCAGCTTTGGGACATGGCGGGACTATGGCTACACCTTC.

V is TRBV6-5 and J is TRBJ1-5; 9 bases fit TRBD1. After removal of 10 bases from V and 3 bases from J, the junction contained 10 bases not matched to a gene. This CDR3 is built from 15 residues. The germline V gene encodes CDR1 MNHEY and CDR2 SVGAGI. The CDR3 loop is CATRSGTGFNQPQHF. The CDR3 DNA is TGTGCCACCCGTTCCGGGACAGGGTTCAATCAGCCCCAGCATTTT.

This rearrangement joins TRBV9 to TRBJ2-2; D may be TRBD1 (6 bases). The CDR3 sequence is 15 residues long. Trimming stripped 1 base from V and 4 bases from J, with 11 bases between. CDR1 and CDR2 (germline): SGDLS, YYNGEE. The CDR3 region is CASSVLGAGTGELFF. CDR3 bases: TGTGCCAGCAGCGTACTGGGGGCCGGCACCGGGGAGCTGTTTTTT.

The chain joins TRBV28 to TRBJ2-3, with D perhaps matching TRBD1 (6 bases). The CDR3 runs to 14 residues. V was pared by 2 bases and J by 5 bases, with 11 bases between. Germline CDR1 and CDR2: MDHEN and SYDVKM. Here the CDR3 reads CASSLGGTIDTQYF. CDR3 in DNA: TGTGCCAGCAGTTTAGGGGGCACGATAGATACGCAGTATTTT.

The V and J genes are TRBV7-7 and TRBJ2-1, with D possibly matching TRBD2 (6 bases). V was shortened by 5 bases and J by 9 bases, with 20 bases between the two germline ends. CDR3 size: 15 residues. Per the germline V gene, CDR1 is SSHAT and CDR2 is FNYEAQ (reference sequence). CDR3 DNA: TGTGCCAGCAGCCCCCTAGGCGGGGTGGGAGGTGAGCAGTTCTTC. Translated, it gives CASSPLGGVGGEQFF.

The chain has TRBV30 and TRBJ1-5; D gene unclear. The CDR3 runs to 15 residues. V was clipped by 0 bases and J by 0 bases, with 9 bases between them. Germline CDR1 and CDR2: GTSNPN and SVGIG (reference sequence). The CDR3 spells CAWSVPHGSNQPQHF. In DNA form, the CDR3 reads TGTGCCTGGAGTGTCCCTCACGGTAGCAATCAGCCCCAGCATTTT. The variable domain in full, completed from reference TRBV30 and TRBJ1-5, reads SQTIHQWPATLVQPVGSPLSLECTVEGTSNPNLYWYRQAAGRGLQLLFYSVGIGQISSEVPQNLSASRPQDRQFILSSKKLLLSDSGFYLCAWSVPHGSNQPQHFGDGTRLSIL.

The chain combines TRBV19 with TRBJ2-7, with D possibly matching TRBD1 (6 bases). From germline, CDR1 is LNHDA and CDR2 SQIVND (reference sequence). V lost 5 bases and J 7 bases, leaving 18 bases between the germline ends. This CDR3 contains 14 residues. The CDR3 protein is CASSPLLWGLEQYF. DNA of the CDR3: TGTGCCAGTAGTCCCCTACTATGGGGGCTGGAGCAGTACTTC.

This sequence joins TRBV5-5 and TRBJ2-7; 7 bases fit TRBD2. After removal of 0 bases from V and 6 bases from J, the junction contained 6 bases not matched to a gene. The CDR3 runs to 14 residues. CDR1 is SGHKS and CDR2 is YYEKEE in the germline V gene (reference sequence). The CDR3 protein is CASSLGNSGREQYF. The CDR3 nucleotides are TGTGCCAGCAGCTTGGGTAATAGCGGGCGCGAGCAGTACTTC.

This sequence joins TRBV29-1 and TRBJ2-1; 12 bases are shared with TRBD2. This CDR3 has 13 amino acids. CDR1 SQVTM and CDR2 ANQGSEA come from the germline V gene. Unmatched junction bases numbered 4, after V lost 8 bases and J lost 5 bases. In DNA, the CDR3 is TGCAGCCCGCGACTAGCGGGAGACAATGAGCAGTTCTTC. This sequence encodes CSPRLAGDNEQFF.

The chain employs TRBV6-5 and TRBJ1-1; D not certain. Trimming cost V 5 bases and J 4 bases, with 11 bases left between them. The V gene's germline CDR1 is MNHEY and CDR2 SVGAGI. CDR3 length equals 13 residues. CDR3 sequence: CASSPVGLTEAFF. The CDR3 bases are TGTGCCAGCAGTCCTGTTGGGCTCACTGAAGCTTTCTTT.

The V gene is TRBV28, the J gene TRBJ1-1; possibly TRBD1 for D (5 bases). The CDR3 runs to 13 residues. The V end lost 7 bases, the J end lost 1 base, and 10 bases lay between the germline ends. Germline lookup yields CDR1 MDHEN and CDR2 SYDVKM. The CDR3 loop reads CASTVTGNTEAFF. The CDR3 nucleotides read TGTGCCAGCACCGTTACAGGGAACACTGAAGCTTTCTTT.

This chain connects TRBV27 to TRBJ1-2; D call uncertain. CDR3 length: 13 residues. Germline CDR1 and CDR2: MNHEY and SMNVEV (reference sequence). Trimming pared 2 bases from V and 3 bases from J, leaving 7 bases between. CDR3 in amino acids: CASSLRRDYGYTF. In nucleotides, the CDR3 is TGTGCCAGCAGTTTACGGCGGGACTATGGCTACACCTTC.

The chain is built from TRBV5-1 and TRBJ1-1; a weak D match, TRBD1 (5 bases). Trimming removed 4 bases from V and 0 bases from J, with 13 bases in between. This CDR3 has 15 residues. Looked up from germline, CDR1 is SGHRS and CDR2 is YFSETQ. The CDR3 loop reads CASSPGDLMNTEAFF. CDR3 nucleotides: TGCGCCAGCAGCCCGGGGGACTTGATGAACACTGAAGCTTTCTTT.

This rearrangement joins TRBV7-7 to TRBJ2-3; 12 bases line up with TRBD2. After removal of 2 bases from V and 4 bases from J, the junction contained 13 bases not matched to a gene. Germline V gives CDR1 SSHAT, CDR2 FNYEAQ (reference sequence). CDR3 length equals 19 residues. CDR3: CASSLTPPLLAGGSDTQYF. The CDR3, as DNA: TGTGCCAGCAGCTTAACCCCCCCTCTACTAGCGGGAGGTTCAGATACGCAGTATTTT.

The chain employs TRBV18 and TRBJ1-5; TRBD1 might be the D (6 bases). CDR3 length equals 16 residues. The V gene's germline CDR1 is KGHSH and CDR2 LQKENI. V was pared by 0 bases and J by 3 bases, with 12 bases between. The CDR3 DNA reads as TGTGCCAGCTCACCACCGGGGGGGGCTAACAATCAGCCCCAGCATTTT. Encoded protein: CASSPPGGANNQPQHF. Full variable domain (remainder filled in from reference TRBV18 and TRBJ1-5): NAGVMQNPRHLVRRRGQEARLRCSPMKGHSHVYWYRQLPEEGLKFMVYLQKENIIDESGMPKERFSAEFPKEGPSILRIQQVVRGDSAAYFCASSPPGGANNQPQHFGDGTRLSIL.

The J gene is TRBJ1-1, the V gene TRBV5-1; 8 bases fit TRBD1. Germline V gene sequence: CDR1 SGHRS, CDR2 YFSETQ. The CDR3 extends over 15 amino acids. V gave up 4 bases and J gave up 6 bases; unmatched junction bases: 11. The chain's CDR3 is CASSAPTGAVAEAFF. CDR3 in DNA: TGCGCCAGCAGCGCCCCGACAGGGGCGGTCGCTGAAGCTTTCTTT.

J is TRBJ2-3 and V is TRBV7-9, with TRBD2 matching over 15 bases. There are 18 residues in the CDR3. Germline V gene data show CDR1 as SEHNR and CDR2 as FQNEAQ (reference sequence). V lost 1 base and J lost 0; bases outside the gene matches: 2. DNA for the CDR3: TGTGCCAGCAGCTTAGAAGGGACTAGCGGGAGGAGCACAGATACGCAGTATTTT. Amino acid sequence: CASSLEGTSGRSTDTQYF.

The chain carries TRBV27 and TRBJ1-5, with a weak D call TRBD1 (5 bases). CDR1 and CDR2 from the germline V gene are MNHEY and SMNVEV (reference sequence). V lost 4 bases and J 7 bases, leaving 8 bases between the germline ends. The CDR3 is made up of 12 amino acids. CDR3 sequence (DNA): TGTGCCAGCAGTTCAGGGAACCAGCCCCAGCATTTT. Its translation: CASSSGNQPQHF.

V usage is TRBV5-8 and J usage is TRBJ1-5; 7 bases are a match to TRBD1. Germline-derived CDR1 and CDR2 are SGHTS and YDEGEE. Unmatched junction bases numbered 13, after V lost 4 bases and J lost 6 bases. The CDR3 covers 16 residues. CDR3 DNA: TGTGCCAGCAGCCCCCGGACAGGTCCTAGGCCTCAGCCCCAGCATTTT. It translates to CASSPRTGPRPQPQHF.

This chain links TRBV11-2 with TRBJ2-7; tentative D call: TRBD1 (5 bases). Germline-derived CDR1 and CDR2 are SGHAT and FQNNGV. Trimming stripped 3 bases from V and 1 base from J, with 7 bases between. The CDR3 covers 13 residues. For the CDR3, the DNA is TGTGCCAGCAGCTTCGGACAATCCTACGAGCAGTACTTC. Its protein product is CASSFGQSYEQYF.

The chain combines TRBV2 with TRBJ2-2; no clear D gene. Germline lookup yields CDR1 SNHLY and CDR2 FYNNEI. The CDR3 has 12 residues. V was clipped by 5 bases and J by 3 bases, with 4 bases between them. CDR3 sequence reads: CASSPYTGELFF. CDR3 nucleotide sequence: TGTGCCAGCAGTCCTTACACCGGGGAGCTGTTTTTT.

V is TRBV2 and J is TRBJ1-3; perhaps TRBD1 as D (5 bases). CDR3 size: 16 residues. Germline V gene lookup returns CDR1 SNHLY and CDR2 FYNNEI. V lost 6 bases and J 1 base, leaving 16 bases between the germline ends. CDR3 in DNA: TGTGCCAGCAGGACAGTCCCAGTGGTGTCTGGAAACACCATATATTTT. Translated, it gives CASRTVPVVSGNTIYF.

The chain couples TRBV9 to TRBJ1-5; weak D call: TRBD1 (5 bases). CDR3 length: 15 residues. The V end lost 0 bases, the J end lost 6 bases, and 13 bases lay between the germline ends. The V gene's germline CDR1 is SGDLS and CDR2 YYNGEE. CDR3 amino acids: CASSVGEGAGQPQHF. The CDR3 DNA sequence: TGTGCCAGCAGCGTAGGAGAAGGGGCAGGTCAGCCCCAGCATTTT.

The chain recombines TRBV7-9 with TRBJ1-4; 8 nucleotides align to TRBD1. From germline, CDR1 is SEHNR and CDR2 FQNEAQ (reference sequence). This CDR3 region has 19 residues. Trimming took 4 bases from V and 7 from J; bases not matched to a gene: 20. The CDR3 is CASSSRPDREERWREKLFF. DNA of the CDR3: TGTGCCAGCAGCTCCCGCCCGGACAGGGAGGAAAGGTGGCGTGAAAAACTGTTTTTT.

The chain links TRBV6-5 to TRBJ1-2, with 7 nucleotides matching TRBD1. Germline assignment: CDR1 MNHEY and CDR2 SVGAGI. J gave up 7 bases and V 7 bases, and 9 bases lay outside the gene matches. The CDR3 is made up of 13 amino acids. CDR3 residues: CASKTPGGVGYTF. In DNA, the CDR3 is TGTGCCAGCAAGACCCCAGGGGGTGTTGGCTACACCTTC.

This rearrangement joins TRBV6-6 to TRBJ2-1; possible D gene TRBD2, 6 bases. The CDR3 length is 15 residues. Germline-derived CDR1 and CDR2 are MNHNY and SVGAGI (reference sequence). The V and J ends lost 5 bases and 8 bases respectively, with 19 bases between them. CDR3 DNA: TGTGCCAGCAGTACGGGACCACTCGGAGGGGATGAGCAGTTCTTC. Translation gives CASSTGPLGGDEQFF.